The 32 T cell receptor beta chains reported below all come from one sample, sequenced in a study of shared clonotypes between healthy human individuals (TCRdb year 2020). The method behind the library was the immunoSEQ multiplex PCR assay. This immuneACCESS table, as held by TCRdb, lists in-frame sequences with V and J called but not all clones. Of the missing ones, under half trace to an unresolved V gene in checked studies; the others have no known cause. The sample table lists some 1.5 million clones, roughly 95% of them with a count of one. Roughly 1.2% of the sample is taken by the ten largest. Sequencing was carried out using naive CD4+ T cells sorted from blood. The intended sense of this specimen's cell subset or site label: CD45RA+ positively selected. These receptors originate from a man aged 25-45 years in good health.

The chain uses TRBV29-1 and TRBJ2-1; D uncertain. Germline V gene lookup returns CDR1 SQVTM and CDR2 ANQGSEA. This CDR3 contains 12 residues. Trimming took 1 base from V and 12 from J, leaving 13 bases between them. CDR3 sequence reads: CSVEVTLVRQFF. The CDR3 DNA follows: TGCAGCGTTGAAGTAACATTGGTGCGGCAGTTCTTC.

This chain links TRBV10-2 with TRBJ2-1; TRBD2 matches 11 bases. Germline CDR1 WSHSY, CDR2 SAAADI. V was clipped by 3 bases and J by 5 bases; unmatched bases: 6. The CDR3 runs 16 residues. CDR3 loop: CASSDFSGRGNNEQFF. The CDR3 DNA sequence: TGCGCCAGCAGTGATTTTAGCGGGAGGGGAAACAATGAGCAGTTCTTC.

The chain uses TRBV5-1 and TRBJ2-5; 7 bases fit TRBD1. Germline CDR1 reads SGHRS; CDR2 reads YFSETQ. The CDR3 covers 14 residues. The V and J ends lost 3 bases and 0 bases, in that order; junction bases with no gene match: 2. In nucleotides, the CDR3 is TGCGCCAGCAGCTGGGGGACAGACCAAGAGACCCAGTACTTC. This sequence encodes CASSWGTDQETQYF.

The rearrangement joins TRBV7-3 to TRBJ2-3, with 12 bases that match TRBD2. Germline V gene sequence: CDR1 SGHTA, CDR2 FQGTGA. The CDR3 spans 15 residues. The ends lost 5 bases at V and 4 bases at J; junction bases unmatched: 4. The CDR3 coding sequence is TGTGCCAGCAGCAGGACTAGCGGGAACTCAGATACGCAGTATTTT. This gives the protein CASSRTSGNSDTQYF.

The genes are TRBV4-1 and TRBJ2-5, with 7 bases lining up with TRBD2. The ends lost 1 base at V and 5 bases at J; junction bases unmatched: 7. This CDR3 is 15 amino acids long. CDR1 is MGHRA and CDR2 is YSYEKL in the germline V gene. CDR3 bases: TGCGCCAGCAGCCAAGTTTGGGGGACTAAGGAGACCCAGTACTTC. Its protein product is CASSQVWGTKETQYF.

The V call is TRBV5-1, the J call TRBJ2-5, with 8 bases fitting TRBD1. Looked up from germline, CDR1 is SGHRS and CDR2 is YFSETQ. Losses at the gene ends were 4 bases for V and 5 bases for J; bases not matched to a gene: 4. The CDR3 spans 13 residues. The chain's CDR3 is CASSPRGLETQYF. The CDR3 DNA is TGCGCCAGCAGCCCCAGGGGGCTTGAGACCCAGTACTTC.

The V and J genes are TRBV18 and TRBJ2-1, with 10 bases aligning to TRBD1. Germline CDR1 reads KGHSH; CDR2 reads LQKENI. The CDR3 consists of 17 residues. V shed 0 bases, J shed 9 bases, and the junction held 11 bases outside the gene matches. The CDR3 protein is CASSPPVGDRGSSEQFF. The CDR3 region has the DNA TGTGCCAGCTCACCACCGGTCGGGGACAGGGGATCCAGTGAGCAGTTCTTC.

This clone has just one count. The chain is built from TRBV6-6 and TRBJ2-7, with no clear D. This CDR3 has 13 residues. V dropped 3 bases and J dropped 1 base, with 7 bases sitting between them. The germline CDR1 and CDR2 sequences are MNHNY and SVGAGI (reference sequence). The CDR3, as DNA: TGTGCCAGCAGTTATACCGGATCCTACGAGCAGTACTTC. Translation: CASSYTGSYEQYF.

This clone was observed once. The chain uses TRBV7-2 and TRBJ2-1; 9 positions agree with TRBD2. The trim removed 2 bases at V and 7 bases at J, leaving 9 bases unmatched. The V gene's germline CDR1 is SGHTA and CDR2 FQGNSA. The CDR3 loop spans 16 amino acids. CDR3 region: CASSLKILAGPNEQFF. The CDR3 nucleotides are TGTGCCAGCAGCTTAAAAATCCTAGCGGGACCGAATGAGCAGTTCTTC.

The chain combines TRBV7-2 with TRBJ1-1, with a weak D call TRBD1 (5 bases). With 7 bases removed from V and 0 bases from J, the gap between germline ends came to 9 bases. Germline V lookup: CDR1 SGHTA, CDR2 FQGNSA. This CDR3 comprises 13 residues. CDR3 residues: CASNGHLNTEAFF. The DNA of the CDR3 is TGTGCCAGCAACGGACATCTGAACACTGAAGCTTTCTTT.

V and J are TRBV29-1 and TRBJ2-1; D not resolved. The V and J ends lost 4 bases and 3 bases respectively, with 19 bases between them. The length of the CDR3 is 16 residues. CDR1 SQVTM and CDR2 ANQGSEA come from the germline V gene. The CDR3 nucleotides read TGCAGCGTTGGTGGATCGGCGGCCGGGCGCTACAATGAGCAGTTCTTC. This codes for CSVGGSAAGRYNEQFF.

The chain links TRBV4-2 to TRBJ2-2; 12 bases fit TRBD2. V trimming: 0 bases; J trimming: 7 bases; junction bases outside the gene matches: 24. Germline V CDR1 and CDR2: LGHNA, YNFKEQ. The CDR3 sequence is 23 residues long. The chain's CDR3 is CASSQDLTGLAASGRAFSGELFF. The CDR3 DNA follows: TGTGCCAGCAGCCAAGATCTGACGGGACTAGCGGCTAGCGGGAGGGCCTTTAGCGGGGAGCTGTTTTTT.

J is TRBJ1-1 and V is TRBV29-1; no firm D call. Germline CDR1 SQVTM, CDR2 ANQGSEA. Trimming pared 5 bases from V and 6 bases from J, leaving 13 bases between. The CDR3 runs to 12 residues. CDR3 in amino acids: CSVTISGAEAFF. Written as DNA, the CDR3 is TGCAGCGTTACCATAAGCGGGGCTGAAGCTTTCTTT.

As concerns this clone: Other DNA sequences from this sample encode an identical CDR3 as well. This chain uses TRBV18 with TRBJ2-5; no clear D gene. The ends were cut back, 3 bases at V and 3 bases at J, with 5 bases in the middle. Germline CDR1 KGHSH, CDR2 LQKENI. This CDR3 contains 12 residues. CDR3 in DNA: TGTGCCAGCTCACCGACCGAAGAGACCCAGTACTTC. Its protein is CASSPTEETQYF.

The chain joins TRBV7-9 to TRBJ1-5; no clear D. There are 14 residues in the CDR3. Germline V gene data show CDR1 as SEHNR and CDR2 as FQNEAQ (reference sequence). The V end was cut by 2 bases, the J end by 4 bases, with 9 bases between. The DNA for the CDR3 is TGTGCCAGCAGCTTATCTTGGGAGAATCAGCCCCAGCATTTT. It specifies CASSLSWENQPQHF.

This clone was seen more than once but under ten times. The rearrangement joins TRBV2 to TRBJ2-3; no reliable D call. CDR1 SNHLY and CDR2 FYNNEI come from the germline V gene. This CDR3 spans 15 amino acids. The germline V and J ends were trimmed by 1 base and 3 bases, with 11 bases remaining between them. CDR3: CASSEVLISTDTQYF. CDR3 in DNA: TGTGCCAGCAGTGAAGTCTTAATTAGTACAGATACGCAGTATTTT.

As to this clone: Other DNA sequences in the same sample also yield this CDR3. The chain carries TRBV29-1 and TRBJ1-5; possible D gene TRBD1, 5 bases. Germline assignment: CDR1 SQVTM and CDR2 ANQGSEA. Trimming removed 4 bases at V and 3 bases at J, with 10 bases between. The CDR3 loop spans 13 amino acids. The CDR3 reads CSVGSGINQPQHF. In nucleotides, the CDR3 is TGCAGCGTTGGTTCAGGGATCAATCAGCCCCAGCATTTT.

V is TRBV12-5 and J is TRBJ1-1; tentative D call: TRBD1 (5 bases). CDR1 LGHNT and CDR2 FRNRAP come from the germline V gene. This CDR3 region has 11 residues. Trimming pared 6 bases from V and 7 bases from J, leaving 9 bases between. The chain's CDR3 is CASGSDSEAFF. CDR3 DNA: TGTGCTAGTGGCAGTGACAGTGAAGCTTTCTTT.

V is TRBV5-1 and J is TRBJ2-5; 14 bases agree with TRBD2. The CDR3 runs to 15 residues. CDR1 and CDR2 (germline): SGHRS, YFSETQ. The V segment lost 7 bases and the J segment 5 bases; nucleotides outside the gene matches: 7. The CDR3 loop reads CASSGTSGRGETQYF. The CDR3 nucleotides read TGCGCCAGCTCCGGGACTAGCGGGAGAGGGGAGACCCAGTACTTC.

This clone was seen more than once but under ten times. This chain connects TRBV6-5 to TRBJ1-5; D uncertain. Trimming shortened V by 8 bases and J by 5 bases, and 10 bases separated the two germline ends. The CDR3 has 12 amino acids. Germline values: CDR1 MNHEY, CDR2 SVGAGI. The CDR3 DNA is TGTGCCAGCGGTAGTATTGATCAGCCCCAGCATTTT. Its translation: CASGSIDQPQHF.

The chain couples TRBV27 to TRBJ2-7, with 12 bases matching TRBD2. The CDR3 extends over 15 amino acids. CDR1 is MNHEY, CDR2 SMNVEV, per germline (reference sequence). J was trimmed by 2 bases and V by 6 bases; bases with no gene match: 5. The CDR3 region is CASSPRLAGAYEQYF. The DNA for the CDR3 is TGTGCCAGCAGCCCTAGACTAGCGGGAGCCTACGAGCAGTACTTC.

This chain links TRBV28 with TRBJ2-7; D unresolved. This CDR3 has 12 residues. Deletions cut 3 bases from V and 9 bases from J, with 12 bases between. Germline CDR1 is MDHEN and CDR2 is SYDVKM. CDR3: CASSFPDARQYF. The CDR3 DNA sequence: TGTGCCAGCAGTTTCCCGGACGCCAGGCAGTACTTC.

V gene TRBV10-1 combines with J gene TRBJ2-7; no clear D. This CDR3 has 12 residues. Germline values: CDR1 WNHNN, CDR2 SYGVQD (reference sequence). The V end lost 0 bases, the J end lost 3 bases, and 3 bases lay between the germline ends. The CDR3 DNA follows: TGCGCCAGCAGTGAGTCCTTCTACGAGCAGTACTTC. The encoded protein is CASSESFYEQYF.

V and J are TRBV18 and TRBJ1-1; 9 bases fit TRBD1. The CDR3 spans 17 residues. Germline values: CDR1 KGHSH, CDR2 LQKENI. V lost 3 bases and J lost 2; bases outside the gene matches: 10. CDR3 amino acids: CASSPPVDRGTNTEAFF. The CDR3 DNA reads as TGTGCCAGCTCACCCCCGGTGGACAGGGGCACTAACACTGAAGCTTTCTTT.

The chain combines TRBV5-1 with TRBJ2-4, with 8 positions matching TRBD1. Trimming at V came to 2 bases and at J to 12 bases, leaving 16 bases not matched to a gene. In germline, CDR1 is SGHRS, CDR2 YFSETQ. This CDR3 is 16 amino acids long. The chain's CDR3 is CASSLPGGDSPVPQYF. The CDR3 nucleotides are TGCGCCAGCAGCTTACCAGGGGGCGACTCCCCTGTCCCTCAGTACTTC.

The genes are TRBV27 and TRBJ2-7, with 9 bases that match TRBD1. This CDR3 region has 18 residues. Losses at the gene ends were 0 bases for V and 3 bases for J; bases not matched to a gene: 12. Germline V gene lookup returns CDR1 MNHEY and CDR2 SMNVEV (reference sequence). CDR3 nucleotides: TGTGCCAGCAGTTTATCCCTCCATGACAGGGGGATCATCTACGAGCAGTACTTC. Translating it yields CASSLSLHDRGIIYEQYF.

J is TRBJ1-1 and V is TRBV5-3; D unresolved. TRBV5-3 is recorded as an ORF, its role being uncertain. The CDR3 contains 16 residues. V lost 7 bases to trimming and J lost 4 bases, with 23 bases between them. DNA for the CDR3: TGTGCCAGAGAGTATCCCCAGGAGAGCCATCTCACTGAAGCTTTCTTT. Its protein product is CAREYPQESHLTEAFF.

Only one count was recorded for this clone. The chain couples TRBV5-1 to TRBJ1-1; D is uncertain. The CDR3 runs to 14 residues. Trimming stripped 5 bases from V and 4 bases from J, with 15 bases between. In germline, CDR1 is SGHRS, CDR2 YFSETQ. The CDR3 DNA follows: TGCGCCAGCAGTTCCCGTGGGGAGGTCACTGAAGCTTTCTTT. Protein product: CASSSRGEVTEAFF.

The genes are TRBV28 and TRBJ1-1; 7 bases fit TRBD1. Germline lookup yields CDR1 MDHEN and CDR2 SYDVKM. The CDR3 has 14 residues. The V gene end was trimmed by 6 bases and the J gene end by 11 bases; junction bases not matched to a gene: 15. CDR3 protein: CASRPTGTHNYAFF. The CDR3 DNA sequence: TGTGCCAGCAGACCGACAGGGACCCACAATTACGCTTTCTTT.

This chain links TRBV6-5 with TRBJ2-7; perhaps TRBD1 as D (6 bases). The CDR3 has 14 amino acids. The V end lost 1 base, the J end lost 6 bases, and 13 bases lay between the germline ends. CDR1 is MNHEY and CDR2 is SVGAGI in the germline V gene. For the CDR3, the DNA is TGTGCCAGCAGTTACTTCCAGGGGCTGGGCGAGCAGTACTTC. Its protein product is CASSYFQGLGEQYF.

In DNA, the CDR3 is TGCGCCAGCAGTGATACATTGGATACGCAGTATTTT. Its protein product is CASSDTLDTQYF. The rearrangement links TRBV10-1 to TRBJ2-3; D is uncertain. V lost 3 bases, J lost 6 bases, and 7 bases lay in between. The CDR3 runs 12 residues. Looked up from germline, CDR1 is WNHNN and CDR2 is SYGVQD (reference sequence).

This chain uses TRBV5-3 with TRBJ2-7, with D hard to call. TRBV5-3 is placed among ORFs of uncertain function. This CDR3 contains 10 residues. The V end lost 0 bases, the J end lost 7 bases, and 2 bases lay between the germline ends. This chain's CDR3 is CARSLGEQYF. The CDR3 DNA reads TGTGCCAGAAGCTTGGGGGAGCAGTACTTC.